This TCR beta chain came from a study of blood T cells in healthy people across ages. Study-level information: Researchers report that template switching captured about one barcoded beta molecule per two T cells. Whole-study findings and limits: Among T cells, TCR beta diversity per million cells dropped roughly linearly as age rose. Shifts in expanded clonotypes may have been confounded by donor CMV status, which was unknown.

The second PCR ran roughly 7 to 12 cycles with a sample-barcoded 5' primer and J-beta primers. No fewer than 2.5 million CDR3-containing paired-end reads came from each sample. TCRdb re-derived calls from the 5' RACE reads in MiXCR, one entry per CDR3 protein. The sample carries around 600,000 distinct CDR3 sequences, less than 60% recorded once. CDR1 is SNHLY and CDR2 is FYNNEI in the germline V gene. Trimming removed 4 bases at V and 4 bases at J, with 15 bases between. This CDR3 spans 15 amino acids. The sample holds a few counts of this clonotype. Antigen: not known. This chain links TRBV2 with TRBJ2-3, with D perhaps TRBD1 (6 bases). This TCR was recovered from a man aged 80 or over in good health. Sequenced sample: blood. The CDR3 nucleotides are TGTGCCAGCAGTGCGGTTGGACAGCTCTCAGATACGCAGTATTTT. Protein sequence: CASSAVGQLSDTQYF.